The present TCR beta chain was sequenced within a study of T-cell reconstitution after alpha-beta-depleted transplantation in children. Study-wide points: Several hundred graft clones that had expanded were reportedly the source of alpha-beta T cells about two months after transplant.

Unique molecular identifiers were incorporated when the TCRbeta library was constructed. TCRdb ran MiXCR on the PCR reads and lists one entry per CDR3 protein. The sample has 300,000 to 400,000 distinct CDR3 sequences; around 15% are singletons. Germline V lookup: CDR1 SGHTA, CDR2 FQGNSA. V trimming: 7 bases; J trimming: 4 bases; junction bases outside the gene matches: 5. CDR3 size: 15 residues. This clonotype has a handful of counts. The antigen remains undetermined. This clonotype was sampled from a male patient under 10 years old who had a stem cell transplant for acute lymphoblastic leukemia, so the T cells may come from the graft donor. The starting material was PBMCs, mostly from graft donor cells, obtained 360 days after TCRalphabeta/CD19-depleted stem cell transplant. The chain has TRBV7-2 and TRBJ2-1, with 12 positions matching TRBD2. The CDR3 DNA is TGTGCCAGCATCCGACTAGCGGGAGTGTACAATGAGCAGTTCTTC. This encodes CASIRLAGVYNEQFF.